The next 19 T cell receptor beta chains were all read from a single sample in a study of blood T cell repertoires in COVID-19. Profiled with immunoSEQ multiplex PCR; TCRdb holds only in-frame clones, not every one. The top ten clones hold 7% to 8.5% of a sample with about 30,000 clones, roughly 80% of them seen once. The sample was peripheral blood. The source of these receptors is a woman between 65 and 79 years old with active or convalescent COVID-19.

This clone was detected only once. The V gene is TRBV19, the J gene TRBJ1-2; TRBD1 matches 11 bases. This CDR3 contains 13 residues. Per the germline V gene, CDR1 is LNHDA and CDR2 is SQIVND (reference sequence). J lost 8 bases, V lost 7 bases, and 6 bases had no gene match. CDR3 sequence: CASTGQGAGGYTF. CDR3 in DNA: TGTGCCAGTACAGGACAGGGGGCTGGGGGCTACACCTTC.

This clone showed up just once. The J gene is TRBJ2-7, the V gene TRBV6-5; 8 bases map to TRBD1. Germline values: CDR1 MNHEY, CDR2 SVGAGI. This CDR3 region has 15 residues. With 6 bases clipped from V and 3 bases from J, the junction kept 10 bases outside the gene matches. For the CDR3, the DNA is TGTGCCAGCAGCGCTTTTGGGACAGGTAACTACGAGCAGTACTTC. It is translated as CASSAFGTGNYEQYF.

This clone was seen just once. The DNA for the CDR3 is TGTGCCAGCAGGCCCAGGACAGCAACTACTGAAGCTTTCTTT. This gives the protein CASRPRTATTEAFF. This rearrangement joins TRBV6-4 to TRBJ1-1, with a weak D call TRBD1 (6 bases). Germline V CDR1 and CDR2: MRHNA, SNTAGT. V was shortened by 6 bases and J by 5 bases, with 16 bases between the two germline ends. The CDR3 covers 14 residues.

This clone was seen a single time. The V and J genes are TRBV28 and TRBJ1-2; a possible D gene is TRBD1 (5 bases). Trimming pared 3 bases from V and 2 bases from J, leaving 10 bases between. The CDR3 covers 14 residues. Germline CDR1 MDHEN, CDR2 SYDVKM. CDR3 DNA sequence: TGTGCCAGCAGTTTCGGGTCAGGGAACTATGGCTACACCTTC. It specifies CASSFGSGNYGYTF.

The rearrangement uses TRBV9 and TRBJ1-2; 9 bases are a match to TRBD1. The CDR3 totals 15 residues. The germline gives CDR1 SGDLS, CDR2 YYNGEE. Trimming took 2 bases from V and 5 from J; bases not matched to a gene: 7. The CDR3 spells CASSVEGQGFYGYTF. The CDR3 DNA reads TGTGCCAGCAGCGTGGAGGGACAGGGATTTTATGGCTACACCTTC.

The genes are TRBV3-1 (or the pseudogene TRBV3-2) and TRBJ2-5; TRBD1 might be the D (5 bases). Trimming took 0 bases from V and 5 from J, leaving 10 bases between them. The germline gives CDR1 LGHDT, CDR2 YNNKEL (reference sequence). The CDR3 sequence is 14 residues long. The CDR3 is CASSQEGALETQYF. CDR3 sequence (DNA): TGTGCCAGCAGCCAAGAAGGGGCCTTGGAGACCCAGTACTTC.

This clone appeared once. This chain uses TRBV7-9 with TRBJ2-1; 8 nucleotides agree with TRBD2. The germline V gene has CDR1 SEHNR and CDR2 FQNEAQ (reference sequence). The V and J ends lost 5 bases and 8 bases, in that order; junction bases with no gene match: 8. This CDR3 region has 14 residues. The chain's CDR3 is CASSQSGGTDEQFF. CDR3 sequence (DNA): TGTGCCAGCAGCCAGAGCGGGGGAACTGATGAGCAGTTCTTC.

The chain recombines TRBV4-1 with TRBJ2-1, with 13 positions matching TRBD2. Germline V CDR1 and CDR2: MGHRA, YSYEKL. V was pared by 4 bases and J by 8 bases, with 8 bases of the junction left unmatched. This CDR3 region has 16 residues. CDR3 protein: CASSPTRTSGSYEQFF. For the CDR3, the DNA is TGCGCCAGCAGCCCAACCCGGACTAGCGGGAGTTATGAGCAGTTCTTC.

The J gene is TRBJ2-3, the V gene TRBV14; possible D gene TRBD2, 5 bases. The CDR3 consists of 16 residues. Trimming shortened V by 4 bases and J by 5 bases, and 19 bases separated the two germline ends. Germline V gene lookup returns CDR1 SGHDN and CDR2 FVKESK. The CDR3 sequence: CASSLTTPSRVDTQYF. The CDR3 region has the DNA TGTGCCAGCAGCCTCACTACCCCCTCGAGGGTAGATACGCAGTATTTT.

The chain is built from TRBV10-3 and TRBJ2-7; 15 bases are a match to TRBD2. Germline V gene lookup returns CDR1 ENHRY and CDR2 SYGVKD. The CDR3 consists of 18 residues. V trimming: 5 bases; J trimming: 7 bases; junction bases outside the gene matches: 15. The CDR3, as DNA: TGTGCCATCAGTCCCAGGGGACTAGCGGGAGGTCGCCGGGAAGAGCAGTACTTC. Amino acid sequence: CAISPRGLAGGRREEQYF.

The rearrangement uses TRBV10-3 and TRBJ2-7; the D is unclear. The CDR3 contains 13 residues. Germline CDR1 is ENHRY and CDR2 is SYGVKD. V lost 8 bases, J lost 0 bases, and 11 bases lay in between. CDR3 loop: CAIADNDSYEQYF. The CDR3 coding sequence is TGTGCCATCGCCGACAACGACTCCTACGAGCAGTACTTC.

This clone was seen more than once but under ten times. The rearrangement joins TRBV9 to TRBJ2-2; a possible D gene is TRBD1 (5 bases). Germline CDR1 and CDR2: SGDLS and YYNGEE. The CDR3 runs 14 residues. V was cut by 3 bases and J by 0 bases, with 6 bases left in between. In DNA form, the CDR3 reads TGTGCCAGCAGCGCACAGGCGAACACCGGGGAGCTGTTTTTT. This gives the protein CASSAQANTGELFF.

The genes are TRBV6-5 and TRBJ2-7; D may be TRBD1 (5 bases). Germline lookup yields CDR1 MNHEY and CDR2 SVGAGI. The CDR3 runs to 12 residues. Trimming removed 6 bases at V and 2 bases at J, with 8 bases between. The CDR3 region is CASRTDPYEQYF. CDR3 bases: TGTGCCAGCAGGACAGACCCCTACGAGCAGTACTTC.

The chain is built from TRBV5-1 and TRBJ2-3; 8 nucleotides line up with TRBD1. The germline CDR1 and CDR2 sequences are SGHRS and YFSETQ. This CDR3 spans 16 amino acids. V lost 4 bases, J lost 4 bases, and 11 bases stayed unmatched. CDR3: CASSLGVRQGPDTQYF. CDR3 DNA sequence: TGCGCCAGCAGCCTGGGGGTGAGACAGGGGCCAGATACGCAGTATTTT.

The CDR3 sequence is CATRSTGESSNYGYTF. CDR3 DNA: TGTGCCACCAGAAGCACAGGGGAATCTTCTAACTATGGCTACACCTTC. The V and J genes are TRBV15 and TRBJ1-2, with 7 positions matching TRBD1. This CDR3 region has 16 residues. The J segment lost 0 bases and the V segment lost 6 bases, leaving 10 bases of the junction unmatched. Germline CDR1 LNHNV, CDR2 YYDKDF (reference sequence). Based on the CDR3 plus reference TRBV15 and TRBJ1-2, the full variable domain is DAMVIQNPRYQVTQFGKPVTLSCSQTLNHNVMYWYQQKSSQAPKLLFHYYDKDFNNEADTPDNFQSRRPNTSFCFLDIRSPGLGDTAMYLCATRSTGESSNYGYTFGSGTRLTVV.

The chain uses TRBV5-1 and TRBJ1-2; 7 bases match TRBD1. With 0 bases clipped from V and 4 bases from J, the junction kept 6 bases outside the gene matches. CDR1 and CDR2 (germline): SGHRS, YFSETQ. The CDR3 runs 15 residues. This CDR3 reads CASSLGQGGGYGYTF. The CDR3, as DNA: TGCGCCAGCAGCTTGGGGCAGGGGGGAGGCTATGGCTACACCTTC.

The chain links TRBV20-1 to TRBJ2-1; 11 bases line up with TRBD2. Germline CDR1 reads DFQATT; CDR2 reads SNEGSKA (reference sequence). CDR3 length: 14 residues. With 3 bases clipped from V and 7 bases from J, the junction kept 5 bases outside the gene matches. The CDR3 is CSASSGRAPNEQFF. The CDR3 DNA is TGCAGTGCTAGTAGCGGGAGGGCCCCAAATGAGCAGTTCTTC.

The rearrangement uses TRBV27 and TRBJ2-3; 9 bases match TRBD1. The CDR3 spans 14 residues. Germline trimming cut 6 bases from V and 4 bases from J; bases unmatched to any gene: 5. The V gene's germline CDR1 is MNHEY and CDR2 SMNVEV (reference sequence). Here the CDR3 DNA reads TGTGCCAGCAGGGGACAGGGACGCCCAGATACGCAGTATTTT. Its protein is CASRGQGRPDTQYF.

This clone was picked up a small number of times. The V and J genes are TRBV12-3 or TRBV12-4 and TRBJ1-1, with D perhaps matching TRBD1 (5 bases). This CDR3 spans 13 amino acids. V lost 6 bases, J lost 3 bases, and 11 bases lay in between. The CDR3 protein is CASSPGGYTEAFF. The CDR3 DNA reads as TGTGCCAGCAGCCCGGGGGGGTACACTGAAGCTTTCTTT.